This T cell receptor (beta chain) is drawn from a study of cytomegalovirus exposure and HLA in healthy donors. CDR1 LNHNV and CDR2 YYDKDF come from the germline V gene (reference sequence). This CDR3 has 17 amino acids. Trimming cost V 3 bases and J 2 bases, with 17 bases left between them. Both 60 Vbeta primers and 13 Jbeta primers went into the PCR. Clones were sequenced by immunoSEQ multiplex PCR, and TCRdb holds only the in-frame ones, with some missing. The sample records approximately 140,000 clones, 70% to 80% being singletons. The chain has TRBV15 and TRBJ2-1; TRBD2 might be the D (5 bases). Sequencing input: PBMCs. The clonotype originates from a human donor in good health. The DNA for the CDR3 is TGTGCCACCAGCAGCGCCGGGATCTCGAGTCCCTACAATGAGCAGTTCTTC. As protein: CATSSAGISSPYNEQFF.